A selection of T cell receptor beta chains follows, all from one sample in a study of T cells in Graves' hyperthyroidism and ophthalmopathy. From the multiplex PCR reads, TCRdb called clonotypes with MiXCR, one entry per CDR3 protein. Here the sample spans roughly 300,000 distinct CDR3 sequences, approximately 15% being singletons. The sequencing input was blood. All receptors derive from a woman younger than 45 with Graves' hyperthyroidism. The conserved cysteine and the conserved F or W are not part of the CDR3 here.

V gene	J gene	CDR3 protein
TRBV20-1	TRBJ2-1	SARDSPPSGWHNEQF
TRBV19	TRBJ2-1	ASSLGPSSYNEQF
TRBV28	TRBJ2-4	ATERGQSKNIQY
TRBV12-3/TRBV12-4	TRBJ1-2	ASSLRDRDGYT
TRBV11-2	TRBJ2-1	ASSKNRINNEQF
TRBV7-2	TRBJ2-5	ASSLAGTSQETQY
TRBV7-8	TRBJ2-1	ASSSLGPNNEQF
TRBV20-1	TRBJ1-1	SPRENVNTEAF
TRBV27	TRBJ2-3	ASSQGTGGNTQY
TRBV18	TRBJ1-1	ATLRKGDTEAF
TRBV20-1	TRBJ1-2	SARVVGGRRGYT
TRBV28	TRBJ2-7	ASSLSPAGVGWDEQY
TRBV3-1	TRBJ1-1	ASSQDITGNTEAF
TRBV28	TRBJ1-1	ASSLLGVTEAF
TRBV30	TRBJ2-2	ASPLRDRVGGELF
TRBV20-1	TRBJ2-5	SAIRSGRAETQY
TRBV29-1	TRBJ2-1	SVEDFTTPNEQF
TRBV25-1	TRBJ2-1	ASRISLNEQF
TRBV20-1	TRBJ2-1	SADSGDRPYNEQF
TRBV20-1	TRBJ2-3	SATGLVGDTQY
TRBV20-1	TRBJ2-1	SARRGFYEQF
TRBV28	TRBJ1-2	ASSTQGGYGYT